A single T cell receptor beta chain is shown here with its context. This sample was included in a study of cytomegalovirus exposure and HLA in healthy donors. Germline CDR1 and CDR2: SNHLY and FYNNEI. Trimming removed 6 bases at V and 1 base at J, with 15 bases between. The CDR3 totals 15 residues. The study ran its PCR with 60 Vbeta and 13 Jbeta primers. Here immunoSEQ multiplex PCR was the method, and the copy in TCRdb shows in-frame clones only, minus some. The table has 100,000 to 150,000 clones, 10% seen once. The chain links TRBV2 to TRBJ1-1; D is uncertain. The sequenced sample consisted of PBMCs. The clonotype was recovered from a young woman in good health and CMV-seropositive. The CDR3 region has the DNA TGTGCCAGCAGAATTGACGAGGCCACGAACACTGAAGCTTTCTTT. Its protein product is CASRIDEATNTEAFF. Using reference TRBV2 and TRBJ1-1 for the parts outside the CDR3, the full variable domain is EPEVTQTPSHQVTQMGQEVILRCVPISNHLYFYWYRQILGQKVEFLVSFYNNEISEKSEIFDDQFSVERPDGSNFTLKIRSTKLEDSAMYFCASRIDEATNTEAFFGQGTRLTVV.